The present T cell receptor beta chain was sequenced within a study of T cells in Graves' hyperthyroidism and ophthalmopathy. This clonotype was seen at least ten times. Researchers amplified the TCR beta CDR3 regions from RNA transcripts. Carried out on the TCR CDR3, a first-round RT-PCR used the HTBI primer set. TCRdb analysed the multiplex PCR reads with MiXCR anew, one entry per CDR3 protein. This table has about 520,000 distinct CDR3 sequences, roughly 24% appearing once. The source is a woman under 40 with Graves' ophthalmopathy. The sequenced sample was blood.

For the CDR3, the DNA is TGTGCCAGCATGGCCAGGGGACGGGAGACCCAGTACTTC. Amino acid sequence: CASMARGRETQYF. This sequence joins TRBV12-3 or TRBV12-4 and TRBJ2-5; a possible D gene is TRBD1 (6 bases). With 7 bases removed from V and 5 bases from J, the gap between germline ends came to 14 bases. The CDR3 sequence is 13 residues long.